This T cell receptor (beta chain) was sequenced in a study of shared clonotypes between healthy human individuals. Looking at the study overall: Two female and a few male donors aged 18 to 49 were enrolled. Study observations and caveats: Some naive CD4 clonotypes, around 5%, turned up in common across several donors. Although depth was large, rarefaction showed that sequencing of the sorted subsets was incomplete.

Remarks on this clone: What it binds is not known.

Sequencing used immunoSEQ multiplex PCR; TCRdb keeps in-frame clones, though not all of them. The sample holds about 2 million clones, approximately 95% seen once. The V and J ends lost 0 bases and 0 bases respectively, with 10 bases between them. This CDR3 is 16 amino acids long. Looked up from germline, CDR1 is SGHRS and CDR2 is YFSETQ. The sequence derives from a man younger than 35 in good health. This chain uses TRBV5-1 with TRBJ2-1, with D unclear. The sequenced sample was naive CD4+ T cells sorted from blood. The subset: CD45RA+ positively selected. The CDR3 here is CASSLGSPGSYNEQFF. The CDR3 DNA follows: TGCGCCAGCAGCTTGGGATCCCCAGGCTCCTACAATGAGCAGTTCTTC.